Below, one T cell receptor (beta chain) is given with its context. The sample is drawn from a study of blood T cell repertoires in COVID-19. Study context: Material from acute and convalescent COVID-19 was sourced from the United States, Italy and Spain. In each case, the material was cDNA or gDNA derived from T cells, B-cell-depleted T cells, or PBMCs.

Some clones are missing from TCRdb's copy, which holds only in-frame ones; the method was immunoSEQ multiplex PCR. The data hold roughly 300,000 clones, with 75% to 90% observed a single time. The V gene lost 0 bases and the J gene lost 5 bases, with 10 bases spanning the gap. From germline, CDR1 is MGHRA and CDR2 YSYEKL. This CDR3 is 14 amino acids long. The sequence came from a woman aged 40-49 years who had recovered from COVID-19. The rearrangement joins TRBV4-1 to TRBJ2-5; possible D gene TRBD1, 6 bases. Sample: peripheral blood. The CDR3 DNA is TGCGCCAGCAGCCAAGATCAGGGGTGGGAGACCCAGTACTTC. This translates into CASSQDQGWETQYF.